This T cell receptor (beta chain) was recorded in a study of memory CD4+ T cells and cytomegalovirus serostatus. Across the study: Donors were healthy Belgian adults, 10 or so CMV seropositive and roughly 25 seronegative.

Single viable CD3+CD4+CD8-CD45RO+ cells were sorted as the memory CD4+ T cells. Serum IgG to CMV pp150, pp28, p38 and p52 defined serostatus. Of note for this clone: Its antigen is still unknown.

Findings and limits, study-wide: About 40% of the roughly 160 known CMV-associated TCRbeta sequences appeared in CD4+ memory.

The table came from immunoSEQ multiplex PCR; TCRdb's copy has only in-frame clones and leaves some out. The sample lists around 53,000 clones, roughly 80% occurring once. The sample was memory CD4+ T cells from blood. This clonotype originated in an adult in good health and CMV-seronegative.

As DNA, the CDR3 is TGTGCCAGCAGTGAAGAAGGGACGGAGCAAGAGACCCAGTACTTC. Translation: CASSEEGTEQETQYF. The V call is TRBV6-1, the J call TRBJ2-5; D could derive from TRBD1 or TRBD2 (5 bases each). The CDR3 loop spans 15 amino acids. Germline-derived CDR1 and CDR2 are MNHNS and SASEGT. The V gene lost 1 base and the J gene lost 2 bases, with 11 bases spanning the gap.